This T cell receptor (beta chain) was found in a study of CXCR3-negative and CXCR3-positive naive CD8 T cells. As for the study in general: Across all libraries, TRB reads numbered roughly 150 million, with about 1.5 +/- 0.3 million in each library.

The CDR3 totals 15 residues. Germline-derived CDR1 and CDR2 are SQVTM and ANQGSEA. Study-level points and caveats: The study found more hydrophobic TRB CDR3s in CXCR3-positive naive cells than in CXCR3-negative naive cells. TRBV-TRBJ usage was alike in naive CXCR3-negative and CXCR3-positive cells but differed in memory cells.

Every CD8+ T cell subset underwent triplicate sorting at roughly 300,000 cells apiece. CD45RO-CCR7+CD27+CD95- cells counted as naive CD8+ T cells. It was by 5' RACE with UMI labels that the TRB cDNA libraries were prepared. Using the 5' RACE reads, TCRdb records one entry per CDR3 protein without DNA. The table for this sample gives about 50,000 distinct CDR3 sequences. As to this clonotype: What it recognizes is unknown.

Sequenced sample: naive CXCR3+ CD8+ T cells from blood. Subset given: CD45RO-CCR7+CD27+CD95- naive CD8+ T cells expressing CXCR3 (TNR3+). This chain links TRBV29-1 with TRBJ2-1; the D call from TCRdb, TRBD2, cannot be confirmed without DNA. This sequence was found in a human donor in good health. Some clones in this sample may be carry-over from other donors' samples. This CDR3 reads CSVEGLAEPYNEQFF.